This T cell receptor (beta chain) was identified during a study of blood T cell repertoires in COVID-19. Study-wide context: Both acute and convalescent COVID-19 samples were obtained from the United States, Italy and Spain. From T cells, B-cell-depleted T cells, or PBMCs came the material, which was cDNA or gDNA.

V dropped 5 bases and J dropped 4; count of bases not matched to a gene: 5. This CDR3 has 14 amino acids. CDR1 and CDR2 from the germline V gene are MNHEY and SVGAGI. Here immunoSEQ multiplex PCR was the method, and the copy in TCRdb shows in-frame clones only, minus some. The sample includes fewer than 250,000 clones, around 90% of them seen just once. The J gene is TRBJ2-1, the V gene TRBV6-5, with 7 nucleotides matching TRBD2. This receptor was identified in a man in his sixties with COVID-19, enrolled during active disease. The specimen sequenced was peripheral blood. CDR3 DNA: TGTGCCAGCAGTACTGGGGGGGTTTACAATGAGCAGTTCTTC. Protein product: CASSTGGVYNEQFF.